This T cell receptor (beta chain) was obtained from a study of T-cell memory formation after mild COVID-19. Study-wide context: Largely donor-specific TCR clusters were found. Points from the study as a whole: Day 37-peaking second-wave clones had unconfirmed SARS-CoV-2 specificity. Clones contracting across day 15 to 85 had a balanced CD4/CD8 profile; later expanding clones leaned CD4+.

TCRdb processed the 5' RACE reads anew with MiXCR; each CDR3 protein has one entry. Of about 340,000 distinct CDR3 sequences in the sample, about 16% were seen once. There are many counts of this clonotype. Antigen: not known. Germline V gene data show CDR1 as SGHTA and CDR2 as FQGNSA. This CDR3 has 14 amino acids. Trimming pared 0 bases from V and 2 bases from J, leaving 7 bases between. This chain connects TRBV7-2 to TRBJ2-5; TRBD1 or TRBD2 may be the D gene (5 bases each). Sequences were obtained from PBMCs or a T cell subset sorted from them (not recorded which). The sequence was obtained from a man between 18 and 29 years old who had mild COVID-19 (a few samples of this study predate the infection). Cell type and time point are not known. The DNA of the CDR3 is TGTGCCAGCAGCTTAGCGGGGGTTCAAGAGACCCAGTACTTC. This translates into CASSLAGVQETQYF.